Shown below are 16 T cell receptor beta chains from a single sample sequenced in a study of blood T cell repertoires in COVID-19. Profiling relied on immunoSEQ multiplex PCR, and the TCRdb table lists in-frame clones only, not all of them. The table has about 87,000 clones, around 90% seen once. The sequenced sample was peripheral blood. Receptors were obtained from a man aged 40-55 years with acute or convalescent COVID-19.

The V call is TRBV24-1, the J call TRBJ1-4; D is ambiguous. Germline V gives CDR1 KGHDR, CDR2 SFDVKD. V was trimmed by 2 bases and J by 3 bases, leaving 15 bases between them. The CDR3 has 17 amino acids. The CDR3 region is CATSDSDRGGPNEKLFF. The CDR3 DNA reads as TGTGCCACCAGTGATTCAGATCGGGGAGGGCCTAATGAAAAACTGTTTTTT.

The CDR3 is CASSLDPNRVAEAFF. CDR3 in DNA: TGTGCCAGCAGCTTGGACCCGAACAGGGTCGCTGAAGCTTTCTTT. The rearrangement joins TRBV7-9 to TRBJ1-1; possible D gene TRBD1, 6 bases. The V gene's germline CDR1 is SEHNR and CDR2 FQNEAQ (reference sequence). This CDR3 has 15 residues. With 3 bases removed from V and 6 bases from J, the gap between germline ends came to 17 bases.

The chain joins TRBV29-1 to TRBJ1-1; tentative D call: TRBD1 (5 bases). The germline V gene has CDR1 SQVTM and CDR2 ANQGSEA. V was shortened by 0 bases and J by 3 bases, with 20 bases between the two germline ends. The length of the CDR3 is 17 residues. The CDR3 reads CSVEDRVGVNMDTEAFF. CDR3 in DNA: TGCAGCGTTGAAGATCGAGTAGGGGTGAATATGGACACTGAAGCTTTCTTT.

J is TRBJ2-5 and V is TRBV6-5; possible D gene TRBD2, 5 bases. With 6 bases removed from V and 5 bases from J, the gap between germline ends came to 10 bases. Per the germline V gene, CDR1 is MNHEY and CDR2 is SVGAGI. The CDR3 spans 12 residues. CDR3 loop: CASRVGGETQYF. The DNA for the CDR3 is TGTGCCAGCAGGGTAGGCGGGGAGACCCAGTACTTC.

J is TRBJ1-5 and V is TRBV5-3; D gene uncertain. TRBV5-3 is marked as an open reading frame, function uncertain. Trimming left V 0 bases short and J 0 bases short, with 13 bases between. The CDR3 sequence is 17 residues long. Here the CDR3 reads CARSLVFTVYSNQPQHF. The CDR3, as DNA: TGTGCCAGAAGCTTGGTATTTACAGTCTATAGCAATCAGCCCCAGCATTTT.

V gene TRBV7-2 combines with J gene TRBJ1-3, with a tentative D call TRBD1 (6 bases). The CDR3 spans 15 residues. Deletions cut 4 bases from V and 0 bases from J, with 10 bases between. Looked up from germline, CDR1 is SGHTA and CDR2 is FQGNSA. The CDR3 protein is CASSSDSRSGNTIYF. In DNA form, the CDR3 reads TGTGCCAGCAGCTCGGACAGCCGCTCTGGAAACACCATATATTTT.

The CDR3 loop reads CAWDRTRVGETQYF. The CDR3 DNA follows: TGTGCCTGGGATAGAACCCGGGTGGGAGAGACCCAGTACTTC. This chain uses TRBV30 with TRBJ2-5; D gene ambiguous. Germline V gene data show CDR1 as GTSNPN and CDR2 as SVGIG (reference sequence). V was clipped by 5 bases and J by 4 bases, with 17 bases between them. The CDR3 spans 14 residues.

The V call is TRBV5-6, the J call TRBJ1-1; 8 bases line up with TRBD1. After removal of 4 bases from V and 8 bases from J, the junction contained 10 bases not matched to a gene. This CDR3 has 14 residues. From germline, CDR1 is SGHDT and CDR2 YYEEEE. The CDR3 nucleotides are TGTGCCAGCAGCCAACAAGTTACAGGGGGGGAAGCTTTCTTT. Translating it yields CASSQQVTGGEAFF.

This chain connects TRBV7-2 to TRBJ1-2, with TRBD1 identical over 8 bases. J was trimmed by 5 bases and V by 1 base; bases with no gene match: 3. The CDR3 totals 14 residues. Germline loops: CDR1 SGHTA, CDR2 FQGNSA. The CDR3 protein is CASSLVTGEYGYTF. The CDR3 DNA follows: TGTGCCAGCAGCTTAGTGACAGGGGAATATGGCTACACCTTC.

This clone was observed a single time. This chain joins TRBV18 and TRBJ2-3; no definite D call. Between the trimmed V and J ends, which lost 2 bases and 3 bases, there was a span of 12 bases. CDR3 length equals 15 residues. Germline assignment: CDR1 KGHSH and CDR2 LQKENI. CDR3 residues: CASSPYLQVTDTQYF. DNA of the CDR3: TGTGCCAGCTCACCATATTTGCAGGTAACAGATACGCAGTATTTT.

The chain has TRBV30 and TRBJ2-3, with TRBD1 identical over 10 bases. V lost 3 bases and J lost 3; bases outside the gene matches: 9. The CDR3 is made up of 16 amino acids. Germline CDR1 GTSNPN, CDR2 SVGIG (reference sequence). The CDR3 reads CAWRLPGQGPTDTQYF. CDR3 coding DNA: TGTGCCTGGAGGCTCCCGGGACAGGGGCCGACAGATACGCAGTATTTT. The variable domain in full, completed from reference TRBV30 and TRBJ2-3, reads SQTIHQWPATLVQPVGSPLSLECTVEGTSNPNLYWYRQAAGRGLQLLFYSVGIGQISSEVPQNLSASRPQDRQFILSSKKLLLSDSGFYLCAWRLPGQGPTDTQYFGPGTRLTVL.

Many counts were recorded for this clone. The V gene is TRBV5-1, the J gene TRBJ2-1; 12 bases are shared with TRBD2. V gave up 4 bases and J gave up 5 bases; unmatched junction bases: 4. The CDR3 covers 15 residues. In germline, CDR1 is SGHRS, CDR2 YFSETQ. In nucleotides, the CDR3 is TGCGCCAGCAGCAGACTAGCGGGAGTGGACAATGAGCAGTTCTTC. Protein sequence: CASSRLAGVDNEQFF. Full variable domain (remainder filled in from reference TRBV5-1 and TRBJ2-1): KAGVTQTPRYLIKTRGQQVTLSCSPISGHRSVSWYQQTPGQGLQFLFEYFSETQRNKGNFPGRFSGRQFSNSRSEMNVSTLELGDSALYLCASSRLAGVDNEQFFGPGTRLTVL.

The rearrangement uses TRBV3-1 (or the pseudogene TRBV3-2) and TRBJ1-5; D may be TRBD1 (5 bases). The ends were cut back, 4 bases at V and 2 bases at J, with 12 bases in the middle. CDR1 is LGHDT, CDR2 YNNKEL, per germline (reference sequence). The CDR3 runs to 15 residues. The CDR3 loop is CASSPGGGGNQPQHF. The DNA of the CDR3 is TGTGCCAGCAGCCCCGGGGGGGGTGGCAATCAGCCCCAGCATTTT.

This clone was seen a single time. The rearrangement joins TRBV5-1 to TRBJ2-1, with TRBD2 matching over 12 bases. From germline, CDR1 is SGHRS and CDR2 YFSETQ. V shed 0 bases, J shed 0 bases, and the junction held 16 bases outside the gene matches. The CDR3 has 22 residues. The CDR3 DNA sequence: TGCGCCAGCAGCTTGGTGCTAGCGGGAGGGCCGGAACGGGGAAACTCCTACAATGAGCAGTTCTTC. Its translation: CASSLVLAGGPERGNSYNEQFF.

V usage is TRBV3-1 (or the pseudogene TRBV3-2) and J usage is TRBJ2-5; 16 nucleotides match TRBD2. The CDR3 length is 16 residues. Germline V lookup: CDR1 LGHDT, CDR2 YNNKEL (reference sequence). Trimming removed 4 bases from V and 2 bases from J; junction bases left unmatched: 1. The CDR3 DNA reads as TGTGCCAGCAGCCCGGGACTAGCGGGGGGGCAAGAGACCCAGTACTTC. Translation gives CASSPGLAGGQETQYF.

This sequence joins TRBV5-1 and TRBJ1-6; 11 positions agree with TRBD1. In germline, CDR1 is SGHRS, CDR2 YFSETQ. The J segment lost 8 bases and the V segment lost 3 bases, leaving 1 base of the junction unmatched. The CDR3 covers 14 residues. The CDR3 nucleotides are TGCGCCAGCAGCTCGGGACAGGGGGATTCACCCCTCCACTTT. Protein product: CASSSGQGDSPLHF.